The 3 T cell receptor beta chains presented below share a single source sample, sequenced in a study of T cell responses to AZD1222 COVID-19 vaccine. Profiled with immunoSEQ multiplex PCR; TCRdb holds only in-frame clones, not every one. The sample has 140,000 or so clones; 75% to 90% are singletons. This specimen was peripheral blood, taken on day 0 of AZD1222 vaccination. The receptors originated from an adult in good health.

V gene TRBV3-1 (or the pseudogene TRBV3-2) combines with J gene TRBJ2-7; 8 nucleotides line up with TRBD2. The CDR3 is made up of 16 amino acids. Germline V gene data show CDR1 as LGHDT and CDR2 as YNNKEL (reference sequence). With V trimmed by 2 bases and J by 0 bases, 6 bases remained unmatched. Here the CDR3 reads CASSQWGGGRSYEQYF. In DNA, the CDR3 is TGTGCCAGCAGCCAATGGGGCGGGGGGCGCTCCTACGAGCAGTACTTC.

This clone was detected only once. The V and J genes are TRBV28 and TRBJ1-2, with TRBD1 matching over 7 bases. V lost 6 bases, J lost 0 bases, and 10 bases stayed unmatched. The CDR3 has 16 amino acids. Germline V gives CDR1 MDHEN, CDR2 SYDVKM. DNA of the CDR3: TGTGCCAGCAGGCCGAGACAGGGCAGTACTAACTATGGCTACACCTTC. The encoded protein is CASRPRQGSTNYGYTF.

This chain links TRBV6-5 with TRBJ1-5; 7 bases are shared with TRBD1. There are 15 residues in the CDR3. Germline CDR1 reads MNHEY; CDR2 reads SVGAGI. With V trimmed by 6 bases and J by 6 bases, 11 bases remained unmatched. DNA for the CDR3: TGTGCCAGCAGGAGGGGGCCTTTCAAAGTTCAGCCCCAGCATTTT. Residues: CASRRGPFKVQPQHF.